These 6 T cell receptor beta chains originate from one sample sequenced in a study of radiation and T cells in renal cell carcinoma. Time point described: baseline pretreatment blood. As to treatment: 15 Gy SBRT to primary tumor, nephrectomy 4 weeks later. Clones were read by immunoSEQ multiplex PCR, and TCRdb kept only the in-frame ones, dropping some. The sample has approximately 140,000 clones, about 85% seen once. The source was blood, collected from a patient whose treatment included radiotherapy and nephrectomy. The receptors derive from a woman aged 70-85 years with renal cell carcinoma.

This rearrangement joins TRBV30 to TRBJ2-3; D is unresolved. Germline CDR1 is GTSNPN and CDR2 is SVGIG (reference sequence). Trimming removed 2 bases from V and 0 bases from J, with 12 bases in between. This CDR3 is 15 amino acids long. The CDR3 is CAWSRQGMSTDTQYF. The DNA for the CDR3 is TGTGCCTGGAGTAGGCAAGGCATGAGCACAGATACGCAGTATTTT.

This clone showed up just once. The CDR3 DNA is TGTGCCAGCAGCTTAGCCGGGACAACTGGGGGAAACACCATATATTTT. It translates to CASSLAGTTGGNTIYF. The J gene is TRBJ1-3, the V gene TRBV7-2, with D perhaps TRBD1 (6 bases). The CDR3 consists of 16 residues. The V and J ends lost 0 bases and 4 bases respectively, with 13 bases between them. Germline V lookup: CDR1 SGHTA, CDR2 FQGNSA. Looking up the rest from reference TRBV7-2 and TRBJ1-3 gives the full variable domain: GAGVSQSPSNKVTEKGKDVELRCDPISGHTALYWYRQSLGQGLEFLIYFQGNSAPDKSGLPSDRFSAERTGGSVSTLTIQRTQQEDSAVYLCASSLAGTTGGNTIYFGEGSWLTVV.

V and J are TRBV7-2 and TRBJ2-3; no clear D. CDR1 SGHTA and CDR2 FQGNSA come from the germline V gene. The V and J ends lost 1 base and 0 bases respectively, with 5 bases between them. The CDR3 is 14 residues long. Here the CDR3 reads CASSLGESTDTQYF. The CDR3 region has the DNA TGTGCCAGCAGCTTAGGGGAAAGCACAGATACGCAGTATTTT.

This sequence joins TRBV15 and TRBJ2-2; tentatively, D is TRBD1 (5 bases). CDR1 LNHNV and CDR2 YYDKDF come from the germline V gene (reference sequence). This CDR3 is built from 17 residues. V was trimmed by 0 bases and J by 6 bases, leaving 17 bases between them. The CDR3, as DNA: TGTGCCACCAGCAGAGATCCTAGGGCCCTCAGGGCCGGGGAGCTGTTTTTT. It encodes CATSRDPRALRAGELFF.

V and J are TRBV19 and TRBJ2-2; D may be TRBD2 (6 bases). V lost 6 bases and J 7 bases, leaving 18 bases between the germline ends. The germline gives CDR1 LNHDA, CDR2 SQIVND (reference sequence). This CDR3 contains 15 residues. The CDR3 region is CASREGFRQGGELFF. CDR3 coding DNA: TGTGCCAGTAGGGAGGGGTTTAGGCAAGGCGGGGAGCTGTTTTTT. Based on the CDR3 plus reference TRBV19 and TRBJ2-2, the full variable domain is DGGITQSPKYLFRKEGQNVTLSCEQNLNHDAMYWYRQDPGQGLRLIYYSQIVNDFQKGDIAEGYSVSREKKESFPLTVTSAQKNPTAFYLCASREGFRQGGELFFGEGSRLTVL.

The chain is built from TRBV6-6 and TRBJ2-7; weak D call: TRBD2 (5 bases). This CDR3 region has 12 residues. Germline CDR1 reads MNHNY; CDR2 reads SVGAGI (reference sequence). Trimming took 7 bases from V and 4 from J, leaving 11 bases between them. CDR3 region: CASTEDRYEQYF. In DNA form, the CDR3 reads TGTGCCAGCACGGAGGATCGGTACGAGCAGTACTTC.